These 9 T cell receptor beta chains were sequenced from one sample in a study of blood T cells in healthy people across ages. Primers used in a second PCR of about 7 to 12 cycles were a sample-barcoded 5' primer and a J-beta primer mix. Each CDR3 protein gets one entry after TCRdb re-called the 5' RACE reads with MiXCR. The sample records 550,000 to 600,000 distinct CDR3 sequences, around half being singletons. The sample taken for sequencing was blood. Receptor source: a man aged 80 or over in good health.

The table lists this clonotype with a count of one. The V call is TRBV14, the J call TRBJ2-1; TRBD2 is a possible D gene (5 bases). V lost 0 bases to trimming and J lost 10 bases, with 10 bases between them. In germline, CDR1 is SGHDN, CDR2 FVKESK. The CDR3 is 13 residues long. The CDR3 nucleotides read TGTGCCAGCAGCCAAGATCTATCGGGGGAGCAGTTCTTC. Encoded protein: CASSQDLSGEQFF.

This chain connects TRBV10-3 to TRBJ2-1; 7 bases map to TRBD1. There are 12 residues in the CDR3. The germline gives CDR1 ENHRY, CDR2 SYGVKD. With V trimmed by 10 bases and J by 8 bases, 8 bases remained unmatched. CDR3 in amino acids: CASRRQGDEQFF. In DNA form, the CDR3 reads TGTGCCAGCCGTAGACAGGGCGATGAGCAGTTCTTC.

The V call is TRBV5-1, the J call TRBJ2-3; 14 positions agree with TRBD2. The germline V gene has CDR1 SGHRS and CDR2 YFSETQ. The CDR3 has 18 residues. After removal of 4 bases from V and 4 bases from J, the junction contained 11 bases not matched to a gene. CDR3 in DNA: TGCGCCAGCAGCACAAGACTAGCGGGAGGGCCTGGTGCAGATACGCAGTATTTT. Translation gives CASSTRLAGGPGADTQYF.

This chain uses TRBV6-1 with TRBJ2-1; D remains unclear. The germline V gene has CDR1 MNHNS and CDR2 SASEGT. Trimming removed 3 bases at V and 7 bases at J, with 19 bases between. This CDR3 is 16 amino acids long. The CDR3 region is CASSDPGRMSLNEQFF. CDR3 nucleotides: TGTGCCAGCAGTGATCCGGGCAGGATGAGTTTGAATGAGCAGTTCTTC.

This clonotype was found many times. The chain is built from TRBV7-9 and TRBJ2-7; a weak D match, TRBD1 (6 bases). The germline V and J ends were trimmed by 1 base and 7 bases, with 14 bases remaining between them. This CDR3 has 14 amino acids. Germline V gives CDR1 SEHNR, CDR2 FQNEAQ (reference sequence). CDR3 sequence: CASSLVGAGEEQYF. CDR3 in DNA: TGTGCCAGCAGCTTAGTTGGGGCAGGGGAAGAGCAGTACTTC. The whole variable domain, filled in from reference TRBV7-9 and TRBJ2-7, reads DTGVSQNPRHKITKRGQNVTFRCDPISEHNRLYWYRQTLGQGPEFLTYFQNEAQLEKSRLLSDRFSAERPKGSFSTLEIQRTEQGDSAMYLCASSLVGAGEEQYFGPGTRLTVT.

This clonotype has just a few counts. The chain uses TRBV7-2 and TRBJ2-1; 7 bases fit TRBD1. V was pared by 5 bases and J by 5 bases, with 12 bases of the junction left unmatched. Germline V gene lookup returns CDR1 SGHTA and CDR2 FQGNSA. CDR3 length equals 16 residues. CDR3 DNA: TGTGCCAGCAGCCCCGACAGGGCGAACGGAAACAATGAGCAGTTCTTC. As protein: CASSPDRANGNNEQFF.

This clonotype was observed a handful of times. This may come from a read error, since a much larger clone is one base off. In nucleotides, the CDR3 is TGTGCCAGCAAGAATGGGGGGTACAATGAGCAGTACTTC. Translating it yields CASKNGGYNEQYF. The chain recombines TRBV6-5 with TRBJ2-1, with D maybe TRBD2 (6 bases). The better agreement between TRBJ2-7 and the DNA end casts doubt on the J call. CDR3 length: 13 amino acids. Germline-derived CDR1 and CDR2 are MNHEY and SVGAGI.

This clonotype was seen a few times. The V and J genes are TRBV20-1 and TRBJ1-2; D is ambiguous. The CDR3 extends over 12 amino acids. Germline V gene sequence: CDR1 DFQATT, CDR2 SNEGSKA (reference sequence). Deletions cut 4 bases from V and 0 bases from J, with 6 bases between. The CDR3 region has the DNA TGCAGTGCTAAAGGTCCTAACTATGGCTACACCTTC. Its protein is CSAKGPNYGYTF.

V and J are TRBV6-2 or TRBV6-3 and TRBJ2-7; D uncertain. The CDR3 totals 15 residues. V gave up 4 bases and J gave up 3 bases, with 16 bases separating them. Germline V gene data show CDR1 as MNHEY and CDR2 as SVGEGT. The CDR3 sequence is CASSSPGRTIYEQYF. The CDR3 DNA reads as TGTGCCAGCAGTTCCCCCGGGCGGACCATCTACGAGCAGTACTTC.